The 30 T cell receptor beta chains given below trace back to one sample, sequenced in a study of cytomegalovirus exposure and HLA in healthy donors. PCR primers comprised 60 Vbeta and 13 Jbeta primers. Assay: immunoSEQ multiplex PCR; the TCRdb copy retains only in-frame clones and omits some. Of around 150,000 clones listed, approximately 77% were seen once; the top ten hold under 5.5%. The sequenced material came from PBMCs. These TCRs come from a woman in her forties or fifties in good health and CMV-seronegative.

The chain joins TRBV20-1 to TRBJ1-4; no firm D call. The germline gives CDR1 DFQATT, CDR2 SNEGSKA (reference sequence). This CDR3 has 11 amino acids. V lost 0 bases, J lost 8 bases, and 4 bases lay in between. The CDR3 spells CSARDREKLFF. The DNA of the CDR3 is TGCAGTGCTAGAGATCGGGAAAAACTGTTTTTT.

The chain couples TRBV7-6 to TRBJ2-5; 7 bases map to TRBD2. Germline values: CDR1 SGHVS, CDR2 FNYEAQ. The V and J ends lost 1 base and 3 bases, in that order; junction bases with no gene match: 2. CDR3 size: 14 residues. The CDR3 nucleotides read TGTGCCAGCAGCTTAGTTGCGGGAGAAGAGACCCAGTACTTC. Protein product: CASSLVAGEETQYF. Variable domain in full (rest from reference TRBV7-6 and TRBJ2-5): GAGVSQSPRYKVTKRGQDVALRCDPISGHVSLYWYRQALGQGPEFLTYFNYEAQQDKSGLPNDRFSAERPEGSISTLTIQRTEQRDSAMYRCASSLVAGEETQYFGPGTRLLVL.

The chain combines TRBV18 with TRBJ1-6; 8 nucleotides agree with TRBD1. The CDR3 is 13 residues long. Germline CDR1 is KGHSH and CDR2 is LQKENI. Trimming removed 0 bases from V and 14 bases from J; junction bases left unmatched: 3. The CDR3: CASSPPDRGTLHF. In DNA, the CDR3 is TGTGCCAGCTCACCACCAGACAGGGGTACCCTCCACTTT.

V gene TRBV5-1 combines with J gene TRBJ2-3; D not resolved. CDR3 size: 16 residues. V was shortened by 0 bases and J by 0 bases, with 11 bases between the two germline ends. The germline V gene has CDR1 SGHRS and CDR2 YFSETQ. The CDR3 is CASSLGYISSTDTQYF. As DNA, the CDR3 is TGCGCCAGCAGCTTGGGGTACATATCTAGCACAGATACGCAGTATTTT.

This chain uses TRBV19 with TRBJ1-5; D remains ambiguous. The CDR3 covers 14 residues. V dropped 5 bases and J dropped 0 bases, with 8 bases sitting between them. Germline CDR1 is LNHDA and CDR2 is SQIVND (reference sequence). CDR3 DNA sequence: TGTGCCAGTAGTCCCCCTAGTAGCAATCAGCCCCAGCATTTT. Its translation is CASSPPSSNQPQHF.

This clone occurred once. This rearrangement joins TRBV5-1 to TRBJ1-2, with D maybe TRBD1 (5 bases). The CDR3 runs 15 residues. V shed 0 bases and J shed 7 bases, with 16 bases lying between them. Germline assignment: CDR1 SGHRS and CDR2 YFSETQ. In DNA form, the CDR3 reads TGCGCCAGCAGCTTGGCGATCGGGGGACCAGGTGGCTACACCTTC. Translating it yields CASSLAIGGPGGYTF.

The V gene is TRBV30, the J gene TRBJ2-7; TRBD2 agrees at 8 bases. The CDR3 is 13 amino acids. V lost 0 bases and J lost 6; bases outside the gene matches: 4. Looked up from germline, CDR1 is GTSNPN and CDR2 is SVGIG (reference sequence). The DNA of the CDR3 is TGTGCCTGGAGTGTCGGGGGGGGCGGCGAGCAGTACTTC. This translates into CAWSVGGGGEQYF.

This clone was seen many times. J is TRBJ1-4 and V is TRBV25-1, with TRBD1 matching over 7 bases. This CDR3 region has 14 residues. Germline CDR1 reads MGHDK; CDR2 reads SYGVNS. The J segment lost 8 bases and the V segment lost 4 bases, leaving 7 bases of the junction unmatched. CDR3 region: CASSADRAREKLFF. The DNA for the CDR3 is TGTGCCAGCAGTGCTGACAGGGCTCGAGAAAAACTGTTTTTT.

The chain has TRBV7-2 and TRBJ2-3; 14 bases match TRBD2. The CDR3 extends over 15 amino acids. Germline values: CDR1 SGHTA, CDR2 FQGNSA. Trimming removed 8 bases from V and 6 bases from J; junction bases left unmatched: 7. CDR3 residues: CASRLAGGSGDTQYF. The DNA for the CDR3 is TGTGCCAGCCGACTAGCGGGGGGGAGTGGTGATACGCAGTATTTT.

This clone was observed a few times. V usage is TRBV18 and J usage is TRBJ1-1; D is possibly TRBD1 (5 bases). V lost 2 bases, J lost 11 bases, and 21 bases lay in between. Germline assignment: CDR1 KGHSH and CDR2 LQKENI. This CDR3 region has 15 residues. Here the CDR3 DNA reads TGTGCCAGCTCACCAGGCGAAAGTTGGGGCGCGTGGGCTTTCTTT. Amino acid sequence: CASSPGESWGAWAFF. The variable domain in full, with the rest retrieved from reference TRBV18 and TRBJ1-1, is NAGVMQNPRHLVRRRGQEARLRCSPMKGHSHVYWYRQLPEEGLKFMVYLQKENIIDESGMPKERFSAEFPKEGPSILRIQQVVRGDSAAYFCASSPGESWGAWAFFGQGTRLTVV.

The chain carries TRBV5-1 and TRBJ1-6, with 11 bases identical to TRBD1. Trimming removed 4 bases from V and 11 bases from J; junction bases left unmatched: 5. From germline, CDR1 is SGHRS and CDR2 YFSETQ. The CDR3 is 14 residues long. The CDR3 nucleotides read TGCGCCAGCAGCGATGGGACAGGGGGGACACCCCTCCACTTT. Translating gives CASSDGTGGTPLHF.

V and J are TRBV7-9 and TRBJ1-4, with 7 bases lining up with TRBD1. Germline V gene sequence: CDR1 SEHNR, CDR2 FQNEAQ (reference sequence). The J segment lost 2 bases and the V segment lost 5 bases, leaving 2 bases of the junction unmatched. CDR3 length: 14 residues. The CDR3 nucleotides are TGTGCCAGCAGCCTCAGGGGGACTAATGAAAAACTGTTTTTT. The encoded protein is CASSLRGTNEKLFF.

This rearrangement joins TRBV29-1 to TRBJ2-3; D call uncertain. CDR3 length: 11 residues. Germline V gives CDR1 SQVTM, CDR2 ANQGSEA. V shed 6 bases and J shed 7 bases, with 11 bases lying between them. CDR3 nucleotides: TGCAGCGTCCACCCCGCGCATACGCAGTATTTT. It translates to CSVHPAHTQYF.

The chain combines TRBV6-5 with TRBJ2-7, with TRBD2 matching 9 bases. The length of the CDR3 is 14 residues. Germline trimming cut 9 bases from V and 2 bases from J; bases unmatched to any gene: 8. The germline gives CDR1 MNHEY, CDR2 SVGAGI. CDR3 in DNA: TGTGCCAGTAATCGGGGCGGGGGGGCCTACGAGCAGTACTTC. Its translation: CASNRGGGAYEQYF.

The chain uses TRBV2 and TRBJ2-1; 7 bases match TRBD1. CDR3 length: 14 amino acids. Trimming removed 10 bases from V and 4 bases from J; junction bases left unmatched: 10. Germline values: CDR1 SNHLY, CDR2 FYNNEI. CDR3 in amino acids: CAIQSGTEYNEQFF. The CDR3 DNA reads TGTGCCATACAATCCGGGACAGAATACAATGAGCAGTTCTTC. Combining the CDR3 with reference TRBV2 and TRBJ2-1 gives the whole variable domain EPEVTQTPSHQVTQMGQEVILRCVPISNHLYFYWYRQILGQKVEFLVSFYNNEISEKSEIFDDQFSVERPDGSNFTLKIRSTKLEDSAMYFCAIQSGTEYNEQFFGPGTRLTVL.

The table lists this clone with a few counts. The CDR3 DNA reads as TGTGCCAGCAGCATCGCGACAGGGATTCACACTGAAGCTTTCTTT. Amino acid sequence: CASSIATGIHTEAFF. This chain uses TRBV7-9 with TRBJ1-1, with TRBD1 identical over 7 bases. V shed 5 bases, J shed 3 bases, and the junction held 9 bases outside the gene matches. CDR3 length: 15 amino acids. In germline, CDR1 is SEHNR, CDR2 FQNEAQ (reference sequence). The entire variable domain, with the rest obtained from reference TRBV7-9 and TRBJ1-1, is as follows: DTGVSQNPRHKITKRGQNVTFRCDPISEHNRLYWYRQTLGQGPEFLTYFQNEAQLEKSRLLSDRFSAERPKGSFSTLEIQRTEQGDSAMYLCASSIATGIHTEAFFGQGTRLTVV.

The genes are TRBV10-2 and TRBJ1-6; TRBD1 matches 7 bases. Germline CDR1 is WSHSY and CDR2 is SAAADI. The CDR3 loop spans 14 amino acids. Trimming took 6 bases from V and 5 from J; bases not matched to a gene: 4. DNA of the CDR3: TGCGCCAGCAGGACAGGGCCGAATAATTCACCCCTCCACTTT. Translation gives CASRTGPNNSPLHF.

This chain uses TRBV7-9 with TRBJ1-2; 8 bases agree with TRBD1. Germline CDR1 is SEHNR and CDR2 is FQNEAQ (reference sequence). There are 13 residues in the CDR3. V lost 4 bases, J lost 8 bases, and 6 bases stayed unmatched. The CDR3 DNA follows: TGTGCCAGCAGCTCCCGGACAGGGAAGGGCTACACCTTC. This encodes CASSSRTGKGYTF.

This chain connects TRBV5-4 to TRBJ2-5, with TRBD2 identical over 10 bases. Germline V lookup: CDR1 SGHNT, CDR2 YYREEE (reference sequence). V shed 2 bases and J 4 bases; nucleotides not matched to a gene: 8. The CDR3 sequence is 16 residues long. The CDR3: CASSLGAGGPGETQYF. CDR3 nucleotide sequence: TGTGCCAGCAGCTTAGGAGCGGGGGGGCCAGGAGAGACCCAGTACTTC. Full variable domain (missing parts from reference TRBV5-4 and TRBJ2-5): ETGVTQSPTHLIKTRGQQVTLRCSSQSGHNTVSWYQQALGQGPQFIFQYYREEENGRGNFPPRFSGLQFPNYSSELNVNALELDDSALYLCASSLGAGGPGETQYFGPGTRLLVL.

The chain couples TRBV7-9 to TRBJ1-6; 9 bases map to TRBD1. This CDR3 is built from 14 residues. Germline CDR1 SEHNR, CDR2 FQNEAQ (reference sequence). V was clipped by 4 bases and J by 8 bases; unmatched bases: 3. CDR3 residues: CASSWRQGDSPLHF. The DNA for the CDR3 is TGTGCCAGCAGCTGGAGACAGGGGGATTCACCCCTCCACTTT.

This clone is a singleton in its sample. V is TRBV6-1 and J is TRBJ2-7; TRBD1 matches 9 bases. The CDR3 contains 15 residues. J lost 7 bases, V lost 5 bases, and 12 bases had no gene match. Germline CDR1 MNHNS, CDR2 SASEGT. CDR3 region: CASSNGQGPQDEQYF. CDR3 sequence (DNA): TGTGCCAGCAGTAACGGACAGGGGCCCCAGGATGAGCAGTACTTC.

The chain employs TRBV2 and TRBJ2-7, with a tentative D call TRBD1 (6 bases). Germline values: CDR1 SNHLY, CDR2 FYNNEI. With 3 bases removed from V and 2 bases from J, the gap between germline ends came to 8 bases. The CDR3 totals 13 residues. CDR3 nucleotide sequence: TGTGCCAGCAGTGACGACAGGACCTACGAGCAGTACTTC. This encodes CASSDDRTYEQYF. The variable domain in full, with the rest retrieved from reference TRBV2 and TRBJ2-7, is EPEVTQTPSHQVTQMGQEVILRCVPISNHLYFYWYRQILGQKVEFLVSFYNNEISEKSEIFDDQFSVERPDGSNFTLKIRSTKLEDSAMYFCASSDDRTYEQYFGPGTRLTVT.

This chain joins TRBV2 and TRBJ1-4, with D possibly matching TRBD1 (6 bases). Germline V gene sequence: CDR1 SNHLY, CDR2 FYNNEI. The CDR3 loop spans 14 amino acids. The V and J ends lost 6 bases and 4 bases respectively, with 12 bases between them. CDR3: CASSPDSYNEKLFF. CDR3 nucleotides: TGTGCCAGCAGCCCGGACAGTTATAATGAAAAACTGTTTTTT.

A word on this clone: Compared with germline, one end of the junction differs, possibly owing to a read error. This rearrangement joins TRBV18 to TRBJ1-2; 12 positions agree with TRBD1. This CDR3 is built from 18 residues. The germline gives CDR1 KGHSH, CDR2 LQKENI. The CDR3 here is CASSLLKVGQGARDDYTF. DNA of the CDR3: TGCGCCAGCTCGCTGCTAAAAGTGGGACAGGGGGCGCGGGATGACTACACCTTC.

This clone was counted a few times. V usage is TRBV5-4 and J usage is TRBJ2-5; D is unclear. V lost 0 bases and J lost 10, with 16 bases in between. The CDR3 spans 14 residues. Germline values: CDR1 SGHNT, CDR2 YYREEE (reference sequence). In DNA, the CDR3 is TGTGCCAGCAGCTTGGGTACTACCCCGCGCGACCAGTACTTC. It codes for CASSLGTTPRDQYF.

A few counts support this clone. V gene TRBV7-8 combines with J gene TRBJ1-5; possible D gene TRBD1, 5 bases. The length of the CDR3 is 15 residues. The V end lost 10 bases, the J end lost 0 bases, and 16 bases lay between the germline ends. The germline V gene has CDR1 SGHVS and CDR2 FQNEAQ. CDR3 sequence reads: CATRQTPYSNQPQHF. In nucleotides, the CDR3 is TGTGCCACGCGACAGACTCCTTATAGCAATCAGCCCCAGCATTTT.

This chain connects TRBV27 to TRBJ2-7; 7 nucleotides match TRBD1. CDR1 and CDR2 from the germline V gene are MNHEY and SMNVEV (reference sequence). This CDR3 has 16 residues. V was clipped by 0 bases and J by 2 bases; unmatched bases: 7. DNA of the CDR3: TGTGCCAGCAGTTTATCCCGGGACAGTATCCCCTACGAGCAGTACTTC. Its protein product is CASSLSRDSIPYEQYF.

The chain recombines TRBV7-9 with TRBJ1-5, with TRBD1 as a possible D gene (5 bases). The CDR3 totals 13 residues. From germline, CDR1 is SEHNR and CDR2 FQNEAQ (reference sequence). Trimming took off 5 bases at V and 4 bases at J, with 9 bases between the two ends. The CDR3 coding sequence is TGTGCCAGCAGCGGGGGGATAAATCAGCCCCAGCATTTT. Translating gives CASSGGINQPQHF.

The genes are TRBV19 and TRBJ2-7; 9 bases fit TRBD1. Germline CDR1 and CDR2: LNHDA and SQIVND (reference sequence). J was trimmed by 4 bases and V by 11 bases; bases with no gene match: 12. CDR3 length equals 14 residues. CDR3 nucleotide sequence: TGTGCCTCTTCTCCGGGACAGGGTAGGTACGAGCAGTACTTC. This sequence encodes CASSPGQGRYEQYF.

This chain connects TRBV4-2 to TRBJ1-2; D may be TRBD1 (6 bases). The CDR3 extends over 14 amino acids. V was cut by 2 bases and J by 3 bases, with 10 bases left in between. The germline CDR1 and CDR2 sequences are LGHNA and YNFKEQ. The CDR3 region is CASSQRQVDYGYTF. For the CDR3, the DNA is TGTGCCAGCAGCCAAAGACAGGTGGACTATGGCTACACCTTC.